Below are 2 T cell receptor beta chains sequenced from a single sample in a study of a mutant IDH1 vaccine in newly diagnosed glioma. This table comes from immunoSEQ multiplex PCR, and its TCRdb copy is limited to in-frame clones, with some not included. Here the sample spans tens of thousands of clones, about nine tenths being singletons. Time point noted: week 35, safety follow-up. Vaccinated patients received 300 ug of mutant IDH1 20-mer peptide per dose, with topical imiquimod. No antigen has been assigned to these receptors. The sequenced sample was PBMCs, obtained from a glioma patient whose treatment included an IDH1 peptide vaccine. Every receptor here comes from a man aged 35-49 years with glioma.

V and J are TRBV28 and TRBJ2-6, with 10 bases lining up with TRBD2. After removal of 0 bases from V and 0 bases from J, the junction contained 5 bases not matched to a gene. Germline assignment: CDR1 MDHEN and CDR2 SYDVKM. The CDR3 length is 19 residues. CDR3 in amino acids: CASSLWFTSGISGANVLTF. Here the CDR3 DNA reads TGTGCCAGCAGTTTATGGTTCACTAGCGGGATCTCTGGGGCCAACGTCCTGACTTTC.

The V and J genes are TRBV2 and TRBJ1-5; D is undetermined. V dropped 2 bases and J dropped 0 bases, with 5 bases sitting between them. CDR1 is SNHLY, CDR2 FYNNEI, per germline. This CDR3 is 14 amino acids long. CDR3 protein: CASSERVSNQPQHF. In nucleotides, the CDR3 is TGTGCCAGCAGTGAACGGGTTAGCAATCAGCCCCAGCATTTT.